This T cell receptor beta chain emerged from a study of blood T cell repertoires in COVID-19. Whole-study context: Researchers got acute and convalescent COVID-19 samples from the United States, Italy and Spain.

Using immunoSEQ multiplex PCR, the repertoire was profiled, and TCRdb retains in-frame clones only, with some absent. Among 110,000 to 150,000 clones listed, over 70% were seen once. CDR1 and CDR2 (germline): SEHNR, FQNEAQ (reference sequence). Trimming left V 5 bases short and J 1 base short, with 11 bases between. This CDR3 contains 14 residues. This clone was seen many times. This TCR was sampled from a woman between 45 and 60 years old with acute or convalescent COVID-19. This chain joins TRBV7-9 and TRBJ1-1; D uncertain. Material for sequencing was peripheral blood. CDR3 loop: CASSLEGANTEAFF. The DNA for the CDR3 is TGTGCCAGCAGCCTAGAGGGAGCGAACACTGAAGCTTTCTTT. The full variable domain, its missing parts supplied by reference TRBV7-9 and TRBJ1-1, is DTGVSQNPRHKITKRGQNVTFRCDPISEHNRLYWYRQTLGQGPEFLTYFQNEAQLEKSRLLSDRFSAERPKGSFSTLEIQRTEQGDSAMYLCASSLEGANTEAFFGQGTRLTVV.